These 17 T cell receptor beta chains were all obtained from the same sample, sequenced in a study of T cell responses to AZD1222 COVID-19 vaccine. Data came from immunoSEQ multiplex PCR; TCRdb stores just in-frame clones and leaves some out. This table has about 110,000 clones, around 83% appearing once. This specimen consisted of peripheral blood, obtained on day 0 of AZD1222 vaccination. Receptors were obtained from an adult in good health.

The table lists this clone with a count of one. The chain couples TRBV10-1 to TRBJ2-3; 10 bases agree with TRBD2. Germline V CDR1 and CDR2: WNHNN, SYGVQD (reference sequence). The J segment lost 4 bases and the V segment lost 4 bases, leaving 8 bases of the junction unmatched. The CDR3 length is 16 residues. The CDR3 here is CASSAPGLATADTQYF. The CDR3 nucleotides read TGCGCCAGCAGTGCACCGGGACTAGCGACGGCAGATACGCAGTATTTT.

This clone appeared a few times. The V and J genes are TRBV13 and TRBJ1-1, with TRBD1 identical over 9 bases. V lost 5 bases and J lost 4; bases outside the gene matches: 11. The V gene's germline CDR1 is PRHDT and CDR2 FYEKMQ (reference sequence). The CDR3 sequence is 16 residues long. CDR3 in DNA: TGTGCCAGCAGCCCTGGGGTAGGACAGGGGATCACTGAAGCTTTCTTT. It codes for CASSPGVGQGITEAFF.

This sequence joins TRBV14 and TRBJ1-2; 9 bases align to TRBD1. CDR3 size: 14 residues. V lost 5 bases, J lost 4 bases, and 5 bases stayed unmatched. Germline CDR1 is SGHDN and CDR2 is FVKESK. CDR3 amino acids: CASSYMTGGYGYTF. The CDR3 DNA follows: TGTGCCAGCAGCTATATGACAGGGGGCTATGGCTACACCTTC.

The V and J genes are TRBV18 and TRBJ2-1, with TRBD2 matching over 12 bases. This CDR3 region has 22 residues. The germline V gene encodes CDR1 KGHSH and CDR2 LQKENI. J gave up 0 bases and V 3 bases, and 18 bases lay outside the gene matches. The DNA of the CDR3 is TGTGCCAGCTCACCCTTCGAAGGACTAGCGGGGTTTAATCTCGGCTCCTACAATGAGCAGTTCTTC. Translating it yields CASSPFEGLAGFNLGSYNEQFF.

J is TRBJ1-3 and V is TRBV7-2; D remains unclear. This CDR3 spans 15 amino acids. From germline, CDR1 is SGHTA and CDR2 FQGNSA. V was shortened by 5 bases and J by 3 bases, with 14 bases between the two germline ends. CDR3 in amino acids: CASSQTPTSGNTIYF. The DNA for the CDR3 is TGTGCCAGCAGCCAAACCCCGACAAGTGGAAACACCATATATTTT.

The genes are TRBV6-5 and TRBJ2-5; TRBD1 matches at 12 bases. The length of the CDR3 is 15 residues. V trimming: 6 bases; J trimming: 5 bases; junction bases outside the gene matches: 7. The germline V gene has CDR1 MNHEY and CDR2 SVGAGI. The CDR3 sequence: CASSPGQGAWETQYF. Written as DNA, the CDR3 is TGTGCCAGCAGCCCGGGACAGGGGGCCTGGGAGACCCAGTACTTC.

This chain joins TRBV7-2 and TRBJ1-5; no definite D call. Germline V lookup: CDR1 SGHTA, CDR2 FQGNSA. The CDR3 has 14 amino acids. Trimming stripped 4 bases from V and 0 bases from J, with 7 bases between. DNA for the CDR3: TGTGCCAGCAGCTGGCGGGGTAGCAATCAGCCCCAGCATTTT. It is translated as CASSWRGSNQPQHF.

The rearrangement uses TRBV2 and TRBJ1-5; 7 bases are shared with TRBD1. The junction had 16 bases not matched to a gene; V was cut back by 1 base and J by 7 bases. This CDR3 has 18 amino acids. Per the germline V gene, CDR1 is SNHLY and CDR2 is FYNNEI. In DNA form, the CDR3 reads TGTGCCAGCAGTGAAGGACAGGGAGTGTTTCTCCCTATCCAGCCCCAGCATTTT. Residues: CASSEGQGVFLPIQPQHF.

This clone was picked up one time. The rearrangement uses TRBV3-1 (or the pseudogene TRBV3-2) and TRBJ2-1; TRBD2 agrees at 8 bases. Germline-derived CDR1 and CDR2 are LGHDT and YNNKEL (reference sequence). The CDR3 extends over 17 amino acids. J gave up 3 bases and V 1 base, and 8 bases lay outside the gene matches. DNA of the CDR3: TGTGCCAGCAGCCAAGGGCGGGAGGAGGGCAGCTACAATGAGCAGTTCTTC. The encoded protein is CASSQGREEGSYNEQFF.

V usage is TRBV28 and J usage is TRBJ2-7, with D unresolved. Trimming cost V 0 bases and J 6 bases, with 3 bases left between them. Germline assignment: CDR1 MDHEN and CDR2 SYDVKM. The CDR3 sequence is 11 residues long. CDR3 sequence reads: CASSLWGEQYF. In DNA, the CDR3 is TGTGCCAGCAGTTTATGGGGCGAGCAGTACTTC.

For this clone: Sequence at one end of the junction differs from germline and may be a read error. The rearrangement uses TRBV4-3 and TRBJ1-2; no definite D call. Germline V lookup: CDR1 LGHNA, CDR2 YSLEER. The CDR3 is made up of 13 amino acids. This chain's CDR3 is CASSQESGPPYGF. In DNA, the CDR3 is TGCGCCAGCAGCCAAGAGTCCGGGCCCCCCTACGGCTTC.

As DNA, the CDR3 is TGTGCCAGCAGCGTCCTGGGACTAGCGGGGGACAATGAGCAGTTCTTC. Protein: CASSVLGLAGDNEQFF. This chain uses TRBV6-2 or TRBV6-3 with TRBJ2-1; TRBD2 matches 14 bases. After removal of 6 bases from V and 5 bases from J, the junction contained 6 bases not matched to a gene. This CDR3 spans 16 amino acids. Per germline, CDR1 MNHEY and CDR2 SVGEGT.

The rearrangement uses TRBV3-1 (or the pseudogene TRBV3-2) and TRBJ2-7; D unresolved. CDR3 length: 11 residues. V lost 0 bases, J lost 3 bases, and 0 bases lay in between. CDR1 LGHDT and CDR2 YNNKEL come from the germline V gene (reference sequence). The CDR3 loop reads CASSQDYEQYF. CDR3 DNA: TGTGCCAGCAGCCAAGACTACGAGCAGTACTTC.

V and J are TRBV2 and TRBJ1-3; 7 bases match TRBD1. V lost 5 bases and J lost 0; bases outside the gene matches: 1. Germline V lookup: CDR1 SNHLY, CDR2 FYNNEI. This CDR3 is built from 14 residues. Here the CDR3 reads CASSRDSSGNTIYF. CDR3 coding DNA: TGTGCCAGCAGTCGGGACAGCTCTGGAAACACCATATATTTT.

The chain combines TRBV7-9 with TRBJ2-5, with D possibly matching TRBD2 (6 bases). The CDR3 loop spans 15 amino acids. V lost 5 bases and J 5 bases, leaving 18 bases between the germline ends. CDR1 SEHNR and CDR2 FQNEAQ come from the germline V gene (reference sequence). CDR3 sequence: CASSPSGRRGETQYF. CDR3 bases: TGTGCCAGCAGCCCCTCGGGGAGGCGAGGGGAGACCCAGTACTTC.

The rearrangement joins TRBV7-3 to TRBJ2-5; D call uncertain. Trimming cost V 2 bases and J 1 base, with 5 bases left between them. Germline lookup yields CDR1 SGHTA and CDR2 FQGTGA. This CDR3 is built from 13 residues. This chain's CDR3 is CASSLSLQETQYF. In DNA form, the CDR3 reads TGTGCCAGCAGCTTATCCCTCCAAGAGACCCAGTACTTC.

The rearrangement links TRBV15 to TRBJ1-4; no clear D. The germline V gene has CDR1 LNHNV and CDR2 YYDKDF (reference sequence). The CDR3 is 14 amino acids. V was trimmed by 5 bases and J by 7 bases, leaving 14 bases between them. The CDR3 here is CATSALPGAEKLFF. The CDR3 bases are TGTGCCACCAGCGCCCTGCCGGGAGCTGAAAAACTGTTTTTT.